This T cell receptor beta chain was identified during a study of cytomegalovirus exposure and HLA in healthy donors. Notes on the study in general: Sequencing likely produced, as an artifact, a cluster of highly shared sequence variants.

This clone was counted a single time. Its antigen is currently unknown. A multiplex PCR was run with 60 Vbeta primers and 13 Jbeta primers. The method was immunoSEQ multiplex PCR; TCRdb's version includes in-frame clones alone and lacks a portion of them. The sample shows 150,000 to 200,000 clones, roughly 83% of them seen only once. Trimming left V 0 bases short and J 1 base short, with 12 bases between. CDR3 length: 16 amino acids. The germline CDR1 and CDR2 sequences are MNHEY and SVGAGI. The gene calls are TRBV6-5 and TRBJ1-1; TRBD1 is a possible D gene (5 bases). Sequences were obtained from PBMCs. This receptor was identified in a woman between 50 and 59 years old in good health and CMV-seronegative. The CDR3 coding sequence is TGTGCCAGCAGTTACTCTACAGGCAGGGCGAACACTGAAGCTTTCTTT. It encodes CASSYSTGRANTEAFF.